A selection of T cell receptor beta chains follows, all from one sample in a study of T-cell memory formation after mild COVID-19. TCRdb fed the 5' RACE reads into MiXCR, producing one record per CDR3 protein. The data contain about 250,000 distinct CDR3 sequences, 15% of them singletons. The specimen sequenced was PBMCs or a T cell subset sorted from them (not recorded which). These receptor sequences come from an adult woman who had mild COVID-19 (a few samples of this study predate the infection). Cell type and time point are not known. The CDR3 runs from the conserved cysteine through the conserved F or W. D genes are given only for firm matches. Rows may omit the clone size; those that give it use once, few, many or a size class.

clone size	D gene	V gene	J gene	CDR3 protein	CDR3 DNA
.	.	TRBV5-6	TRBJ2-6	CASSLTNHYSGANVLTF	TGTGCCAGCAGCTTGACTAACCACTACTCTGGGGCCAACGTCCTGACTTTC
many	.	TRBV7-9	TRBJ2-7	CASSKAGPSYEQYF	TGTGCCAGCAGCAAGGCCGGGCCTTCCTACGAGCAGTACTTC
few	TRBD1	TRBV7-2	TRBJ2-7	CASSRTGLYEQYF	TGTGCCAGCAGCCGGACAGGGTTATACGAGCAGTACTTC
few	TRBD1	TRBV20-1	TRBJ1-5	CSAISGQGIGGNQPQHF	TGCAGTGCTATCTCGGGACAGGGGATCGGGGGCAATCAGCCCCAGCATTTT
few	.	TRBV20-1	TRBJ1-1	CSASRGQMNTEAFF	TGCAGTGCAAGTAGGGGACAAATGAACACTGAAGCTTTCTTT
few	.	TRBV6-5	TRBJ1-2	CASSDRIGGYTF	TGTGCCAGCAGTGACAGGATAGGTGGCTACACCTTC
.	.	TRBV7-9	TRBJ1-4	CASSPRTATNEKLFF	TGTGCCAGCAGCCCGCGGACAGCAACTAATGAAAAACTGTTTTTT
.	TRBD2	TRBV12-3/TRBV12-4	TRBJ2-2	CASTGGARNTGELFF	TGTGCCAGCACGGGGGGAGCGCGGAACACCGGGGAGCTGTTTTTT
few	.	TRBV10-2	TRBJ2-7	CASSDGYSYEQYF	TGCGCCAGCAGTGACGGTTACTCCTACGAGCAGTACTTC
many	.	TRBV24-1	TRBJ2-1	CAASRDDHKFF	TGTGCCGCTTCAAGGGACGATCATAAGTTCTTC
many	.	TRBV20-1	TRBJ2-7	CSAREARGGFYEQYF	TGCAGTGCTAGAGAAGCCCGAGGTGGGTTCTACGAGCAGTACTTC
.	.	TRBV10-3	TRBJ2-3	CAISSLGTDTQYF	TGTGCCATCAGCTCTCTCGGGACAGATACGCAGTATTTT
many	TRBD1	TRBV7-3	TRBJ1-1	CASSAKPTGQGQSTEAFF	TGTGCCAGCAGCGCGAAACCCACGGGACAGGGTCAGAGCACTGAAGCTTTCTTT
few	.	TRBV12-3/TRBV12-4	TRBJ2-7	CASRGSDPPYEQYF	TGTGCCAGCAGGGGCTCGGACCCCCCCTACGAGCAGTACTTC
.	.	TRBV24-1	TRBJ2-3	CATSDSEDTQYF	TGTGCCACCAGTGATAGCGAAGATACGCAGTATTTT
few	TRBD1	TRBV24-1	TRBJ2-1	CATSDLRTGTGGLDEQFF	TGTGCCACCAGTGATTTGCGGACCGGGACAGGGGGCCTTGATGAGCAGTTCTTC
few	.	TRBV5-1	TRBJ1-5	CASSPGVDQPQHF	TGCGCCAGCAGCCCGGGGGTGGATCAGCCCCAGCATTTT
.	.	TRBV4-1	TRBJ2-4	CASSQEVASGKNIQYF	TGCGCCAGCAGCCAAGAGGTGGCAAGTGGCAAAAACATTCAGTACTTC
few	.	TRBV7-6	TRBJ2-1	CASSLAGGDLIRTNEQFF	TGTGCCAGCAGCTTAGCTGGGGGAGACCTAATCCGGACCAATGAGCAGTTCTTC
few	.	TRBV6-2/TRBV6-3	TRBJ2-7	CASSTVGVHSYEQYF	TGTGCCAGCAGTACCGTGGGGGTCCACTCCTACGAGCAGTACTTC
few	.	TRBV29-1	TRBJ1-1	CSVGLSGRETEAFF	TGCAGCGTTGGATTATCAGGCAGGGAGACTGAAGCTTTCTTT
.	.	TRBV6-1	TRBJ2-7	CASSEPGPPYEQYF	TGTGCCAGCAGTGAACCCGGACCCCCCTACGAGCAGTACTTC
few	.	TRBV21-1	TRBJ2-2	CASSKASSGTSGRKNTGELFF	TGTGCCAGCAGCAAAGCCTCCTCCGGGACTAGCGGGAGAAAGAACACCGGGGAGCTGTTTTTT
.	TRBD1	TRBV12-3/TRBV12-4	TRBJ1-2	CASMNRGIYGYTF	TGTGCCAGTATGAACAGGGGAATCTATGGCTACACCTTC
.	TRBD1	TRBV7-2	TRBJ2-1	CASKLVPGVNRGRRNEQFF	TGTGCCAGCAAATTAGTCCCAGGCGTGAACAGGGGGCGCAGAAATGAGCAGTTCTTC
few	.	TRBV10-3	TRBJ2-2	CAISRGTANTGELFF	TGTGCCATCAGCCGCGGGACAGCGAACACCGGGGAGCTGTTTTTT
few	.	TRBV6-1	TRBJ1-5	CASRVTVGPQHF	TGTGCCAGCAGGGTAACAGTGGGGCCCCAGCATTTT
few	.	TRBV5-1	TRBJ1-1	CASSLGFQAFF	TGCGCCAGCAGCTTGGGATTTCAAGCTTTCTTT
few	.	TRBV24-1	TRBJ2-7	CATSDPRTRSYEQYF	TGTGCCACCAGTGATCCACGGACACGCTCCTACGAGCAGTACTTC
.	TRBD2	TRBV10-3	TRBJ2-3	CAIRGTTHTDTQYF	TGTGCCATCAGGGGGACTACCCACACAGATACGCAGTATTTT
.	TRBD2	TRBV29-1	TRBJ2-1	CSVGAGGSNEQFF	TGCAGCGTTGGAGCGGGAGGTAGTAATGAGCAGTTCTTC
few	.	TRBV27	TRBJ2-1	CASRMNNEQFF	TGTGCCAGCAGGATGAATAATGAGCAGTTCTTC
.	.	TRBV4-2	TRBJ2-3	CASSLAGLVDSDTQYF	TGTGCCAGCAGCCTCGCGGGCCTAGTTGACTCAGATACGCAGTATTTT